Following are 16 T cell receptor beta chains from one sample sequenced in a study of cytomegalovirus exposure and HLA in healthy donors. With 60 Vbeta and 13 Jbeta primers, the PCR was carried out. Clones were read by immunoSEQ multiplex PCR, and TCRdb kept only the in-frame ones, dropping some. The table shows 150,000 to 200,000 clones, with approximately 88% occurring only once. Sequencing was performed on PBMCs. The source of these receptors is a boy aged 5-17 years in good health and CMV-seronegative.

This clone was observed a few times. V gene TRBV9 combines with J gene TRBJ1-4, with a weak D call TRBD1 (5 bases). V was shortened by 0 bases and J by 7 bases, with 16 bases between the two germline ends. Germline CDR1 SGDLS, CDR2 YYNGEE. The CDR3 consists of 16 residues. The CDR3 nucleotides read TGTGCCAGCAGCGTAGGGGGGGGACGGAGGTTTGAAAAACTGTTTTTT. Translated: CASSVGGGRRFEKLFF.

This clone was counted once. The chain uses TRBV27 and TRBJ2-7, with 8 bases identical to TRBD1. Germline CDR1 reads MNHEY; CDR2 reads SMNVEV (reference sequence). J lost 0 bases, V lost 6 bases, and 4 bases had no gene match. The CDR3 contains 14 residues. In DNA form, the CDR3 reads TGTGCCAGCAGAAGACAGGGGTTCTCCTACGAGCAGTACTTC. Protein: CASRRQGFSYEQYF.

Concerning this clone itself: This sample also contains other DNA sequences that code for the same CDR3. CDR3 nucleotide sequence: TGTGCCAGCAGCTTAAAAGGGGGCACTGAAGCTTTCTTT. As protein: CASSLKGGTEAFF. V is TRBV7-8 and J is TRBJ1-1; possibly TRBD1 for D (6 bases). Trimming stripped 2 bases from V and 4 bases from J, with 8 bases between. Germline V lookup: CDR1 SGHVS, CDR2 FQNEAQ. The CDR3 totals 13 residues. The entire variable domain, with the rest obtained from reference TRBV7-8 and TRBJ1-1, is as follows: GAGVSQSPRYKVAKRGQDVALRCDPISGHVSLFWYQQALGQGPEFLTYFQNEAQLDKSGLPSDRFFAERPEGSVSTLKIQRTQQEDSAVYLCASSLKGGTEAFFGQGTRLTVV.

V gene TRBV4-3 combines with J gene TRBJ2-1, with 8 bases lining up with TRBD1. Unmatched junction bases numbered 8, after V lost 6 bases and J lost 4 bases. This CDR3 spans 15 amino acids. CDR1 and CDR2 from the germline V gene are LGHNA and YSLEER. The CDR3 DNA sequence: TGCGCCAGCAGGCCGCGACAGGGGAATTACAATGAGCAGTTCTTC. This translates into CASRPRQGNYNEQFF.

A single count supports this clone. In DNA form, the CDR3 reads TGTGCCAGCAGCTTAGCCCAGGACAGGGATATCACAGATACGCAGTATTTT. Translated, it gives CASSLAQDRDITDTQYF. The chain carries TRBV11-2 and TRBJ2-3; 8 positions agree with TRBD1. With V trimmed by 1 base and J by 2 bases, 8 bases remained unmatched. Germline V gene data show CDR1 as SGHAT and CDR2 as FQNNGV. CDR3 length equals 17 residues.

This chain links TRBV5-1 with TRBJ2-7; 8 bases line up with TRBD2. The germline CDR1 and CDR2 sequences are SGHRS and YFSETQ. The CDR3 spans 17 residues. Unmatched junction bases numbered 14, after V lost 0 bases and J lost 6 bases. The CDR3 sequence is CASSLGAAGGRLFEQYF. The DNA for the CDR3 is TGCGCCAGCAGCTTGGGGGCAGCTGGCGGGAGGCTGTTCGAGCAGTACTTC.

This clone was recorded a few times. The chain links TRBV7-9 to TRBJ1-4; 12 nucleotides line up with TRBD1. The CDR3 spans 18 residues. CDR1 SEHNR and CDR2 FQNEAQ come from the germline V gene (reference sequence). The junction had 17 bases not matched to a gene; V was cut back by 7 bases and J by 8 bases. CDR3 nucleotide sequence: TGTGCCAGCACCCCCGGGACAGGGGGCGCGCTTTTGCGAGAAAAACTGTTTTTT. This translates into CASTPGTGGALLREKLFF.

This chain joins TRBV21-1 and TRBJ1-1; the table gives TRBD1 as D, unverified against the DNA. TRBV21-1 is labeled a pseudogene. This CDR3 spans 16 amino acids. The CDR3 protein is CASGTGTGQMNTEAFF. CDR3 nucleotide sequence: TGTGCCAGCGGTACCGGGACAGGGCAGATGAACACTGAAGCTTTCTTT.

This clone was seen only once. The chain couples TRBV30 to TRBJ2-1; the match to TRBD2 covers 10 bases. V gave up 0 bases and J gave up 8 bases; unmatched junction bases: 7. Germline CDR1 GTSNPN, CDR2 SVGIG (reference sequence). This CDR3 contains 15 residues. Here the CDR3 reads CAWSVPELAGYEQFF. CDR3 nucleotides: TGTGCCTGGAGTGTACCCGAACTAGCGGGGTATGAGCAGTTCTTC.

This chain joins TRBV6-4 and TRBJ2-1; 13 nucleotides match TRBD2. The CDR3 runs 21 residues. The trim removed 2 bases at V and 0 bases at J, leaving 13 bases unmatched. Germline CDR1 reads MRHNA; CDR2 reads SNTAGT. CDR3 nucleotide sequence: TGTGCCAGCAGTGACCCACTTGGACTAGCGGGGGCCGTCGACTCCTACAATGAGCAGTTCTTC. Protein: CASSDPLGLAGAVDSYNEQFF.

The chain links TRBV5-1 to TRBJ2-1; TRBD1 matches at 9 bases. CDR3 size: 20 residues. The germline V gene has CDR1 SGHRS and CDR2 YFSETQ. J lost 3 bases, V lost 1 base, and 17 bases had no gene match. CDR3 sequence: CASSLQPGQGGFGDYNEQFF. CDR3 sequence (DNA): TGCGCCAGCAGCTTGCAACCGGGACAGGGTGGTTTTGGGGACTACAATGAGCAGTTCTTC.

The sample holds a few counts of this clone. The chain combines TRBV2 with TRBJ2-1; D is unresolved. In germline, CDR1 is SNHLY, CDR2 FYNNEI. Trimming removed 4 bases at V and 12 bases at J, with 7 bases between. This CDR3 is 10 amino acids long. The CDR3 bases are TGTGCCAGCAGTGGTCGTAGGCAGTTCTTC. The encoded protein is CASSGRRQFF.

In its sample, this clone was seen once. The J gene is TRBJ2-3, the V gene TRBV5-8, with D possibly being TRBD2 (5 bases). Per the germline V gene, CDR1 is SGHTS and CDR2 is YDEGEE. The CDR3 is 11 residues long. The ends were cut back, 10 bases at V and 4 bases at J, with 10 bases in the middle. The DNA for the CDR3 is TGTGCCGGACCGGGGTCAGATACGCAGTATTTT. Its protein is CAGPGSDTQYF.

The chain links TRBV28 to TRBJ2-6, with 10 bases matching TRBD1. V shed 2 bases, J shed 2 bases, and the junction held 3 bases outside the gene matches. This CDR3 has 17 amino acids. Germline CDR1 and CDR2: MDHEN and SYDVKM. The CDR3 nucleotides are TGTGCCAGCAGTTTAGACAGGGGGCTGGCTGGGGCCAACGTCCTGACTTTC. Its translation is CASSLDRGLAGANVLTF.

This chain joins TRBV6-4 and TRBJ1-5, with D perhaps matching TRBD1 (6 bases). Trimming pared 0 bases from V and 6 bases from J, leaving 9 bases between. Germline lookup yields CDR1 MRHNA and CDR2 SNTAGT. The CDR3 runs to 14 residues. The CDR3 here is CASSDSPGVQPQHF. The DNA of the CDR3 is TGTGCCAGCAGTGACTCGCCAGGGGTTCAGCCCCAGCATTTT.

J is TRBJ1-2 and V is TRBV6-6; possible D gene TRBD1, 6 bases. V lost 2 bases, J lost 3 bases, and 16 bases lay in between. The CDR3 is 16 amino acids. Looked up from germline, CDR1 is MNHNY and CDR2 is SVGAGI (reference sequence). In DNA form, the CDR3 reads TGTGCCAGCAGTTACCCCACACCAGGGGTTTACTATGGCTACACCTTC. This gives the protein CASSYPTPGVYYGYTF.